This T cell receptor (beta chain) was recovered during a study of blood T cells in healthy people across ages. Study findings and constraints: Changes in expanded clonotypes were possibly confounded, as the CMV status of donors was unknown. Aged donors had fewer naive CD4+ cells and lower diversity than long-lived donors.

With a J-beta primer mix and a sample-barcoded 5' primer, a second PCR ran about 7 to 12 cycles. Sequencing of every sample gave 2.5 million or more CDR3-containing paired-end reads. TCRdb analysed the 5' RACE reads with MiXCR anew, one entry per CDR3 protein. The sample holds over 1.5 million distinct CDR3 sequences, about 50% seen once. There were healthy Caucasian individuals from Russia, aged roughly 6 to 100, serving as donors. There are 13 residues in the CDR3. The germline CDR1 and CDR2 sequences are DFQATT and SNEGSKA (reference sequence). V lost 4 bases to trimming and J lost 8 bases, with 14 bases between them. In the case of this clonotype: Its antigen is undetermined.

V gene TRBV20-1 combines with J gene TRBJ1-4; tentative D call: TRBD1 (5 bases). This TCR came from a middle-aged woman in good health. Input material: blood. For the CDR3, the DNA is TGCAGTGCTACAGGGCTAGTTGAGGAAAAACTGTTTTTT. Translated: CSATGLVEEKLFF.